This T cell receptor (beta chain) originates from a study of identical twins. Study conclusions and caveats: A lower insertion count was a feature of abundant cord blood beta clonotypes, with no such feature in memory repertoires.

cDNA carried unique molecular identifiers, and a universal primer site was added by template switching. TCRdb re-derived calls from the 5' RACE reads in MiXCR, one entry per CDR3 protein. This table has 550,000 to 800,000 distinct CDR3 sequences, roughly 7.1% appearing once. CDR1 and CDR2 (germline): SGHDT, YYEEEE. The CDR3 totals 17 residues. Only one count was recorded for this clonotype. Its antigen is not known. One junction end disagrees with the germline gene, perhaps due to a read error. The data were also submitted as part of a second study, on yellow fever vaccine responses in identical twins.

The sample comprised PBMCs. The V call is TRBV5-6, the J call TRBJ2-2, with 13 bases that match TRBD2. The sequence came from a woman under 30 in good health. The CDR3 loop is CAISPGLAGEFAGELFF. As DNA, the CDR3 is TGTGCCATCAGCCCCGGACTAGCGGGGGAATTTGCCGGGGAGCTGTTTTTT.